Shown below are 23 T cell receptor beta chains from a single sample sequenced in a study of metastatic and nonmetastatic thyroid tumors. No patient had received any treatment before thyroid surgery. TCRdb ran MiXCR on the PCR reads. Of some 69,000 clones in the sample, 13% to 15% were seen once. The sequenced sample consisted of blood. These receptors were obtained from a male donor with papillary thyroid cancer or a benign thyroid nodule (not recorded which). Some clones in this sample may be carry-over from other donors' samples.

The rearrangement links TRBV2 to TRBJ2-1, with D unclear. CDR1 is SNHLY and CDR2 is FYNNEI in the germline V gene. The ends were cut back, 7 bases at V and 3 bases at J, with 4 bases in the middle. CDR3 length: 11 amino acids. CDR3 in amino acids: CASTNYNEQFF. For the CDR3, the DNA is TGTGCCAGCACTAACTACAATGAGCAGTTCTTC.

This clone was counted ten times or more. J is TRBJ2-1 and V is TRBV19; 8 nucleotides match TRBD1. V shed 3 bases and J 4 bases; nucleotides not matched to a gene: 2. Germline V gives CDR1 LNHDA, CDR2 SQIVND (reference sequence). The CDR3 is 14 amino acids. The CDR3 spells CASSIRQGYNEQFF. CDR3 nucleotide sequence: TGTGCCAGTAGTATCCGACAGGGGTACAATGAGCAGTTCTTC.

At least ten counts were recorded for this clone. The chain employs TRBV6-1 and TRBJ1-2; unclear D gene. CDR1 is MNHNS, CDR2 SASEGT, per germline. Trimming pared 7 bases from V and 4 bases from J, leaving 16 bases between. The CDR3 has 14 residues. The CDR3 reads CASTPRSGVYGYTF. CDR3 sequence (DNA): TGTGCCAGCACCCCCCGTTCGGGCGTCTATGGCTACACCTTC.

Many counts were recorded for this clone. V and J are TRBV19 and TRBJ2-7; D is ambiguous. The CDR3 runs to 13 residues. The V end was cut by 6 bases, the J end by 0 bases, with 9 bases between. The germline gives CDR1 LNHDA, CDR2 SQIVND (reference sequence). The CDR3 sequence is CASRGESSYEQYF. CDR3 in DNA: TGTGCCAGTAGAGGCGAGAGCTCCTACGAGCAGTACTTC.

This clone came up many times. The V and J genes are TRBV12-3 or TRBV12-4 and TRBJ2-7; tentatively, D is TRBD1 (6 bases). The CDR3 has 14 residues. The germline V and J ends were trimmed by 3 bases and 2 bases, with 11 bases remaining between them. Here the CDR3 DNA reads TGTGCCAGCAGTTTCGGACAGACAACCTACGAGCAGTACTTC. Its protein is CASSFGQTTYEQYF.

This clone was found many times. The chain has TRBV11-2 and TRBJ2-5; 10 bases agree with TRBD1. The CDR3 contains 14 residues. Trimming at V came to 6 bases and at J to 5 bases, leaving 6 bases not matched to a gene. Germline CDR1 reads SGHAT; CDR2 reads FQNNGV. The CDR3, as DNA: TGTGCCAGCAGGGGGACAGGGGCTGGGGAGACCCAGTACTTC. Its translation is CASRGTGAGETQYF.

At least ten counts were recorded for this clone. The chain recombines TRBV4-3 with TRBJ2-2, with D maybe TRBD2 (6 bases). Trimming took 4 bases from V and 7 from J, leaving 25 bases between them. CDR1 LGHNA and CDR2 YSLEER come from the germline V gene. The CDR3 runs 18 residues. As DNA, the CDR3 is TGCGCCAGCAGCCCCTACCCCTGGTTAGCGGAAGGTAGCGGGGAGCTGTTTTTT. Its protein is CASSPYPWLAEGSGELFF.

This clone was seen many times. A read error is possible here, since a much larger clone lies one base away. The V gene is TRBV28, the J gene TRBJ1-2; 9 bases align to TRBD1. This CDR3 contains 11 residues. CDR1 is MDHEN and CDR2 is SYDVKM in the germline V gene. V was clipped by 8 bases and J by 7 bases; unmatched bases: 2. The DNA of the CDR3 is TGTGCCAGCGGGACAGGGCTTGGCTACACCTTC. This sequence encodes CASGTGLGYTF.

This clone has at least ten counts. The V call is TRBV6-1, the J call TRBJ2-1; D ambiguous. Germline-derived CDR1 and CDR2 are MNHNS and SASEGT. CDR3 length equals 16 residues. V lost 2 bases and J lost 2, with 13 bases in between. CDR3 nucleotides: TGTGCCAGCAGTGAACTAGACTCCACCCCCTACAATGAGCAGTTCTTC. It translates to CASSELDSTPYNEQFF.

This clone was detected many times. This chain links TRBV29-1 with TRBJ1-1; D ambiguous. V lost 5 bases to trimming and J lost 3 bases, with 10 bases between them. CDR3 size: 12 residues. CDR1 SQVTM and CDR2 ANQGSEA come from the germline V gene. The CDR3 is CSVTLWDTEAFF. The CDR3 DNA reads TGCAGCGTTACACTGTGGGACACTGAAGCTTTCTTT.

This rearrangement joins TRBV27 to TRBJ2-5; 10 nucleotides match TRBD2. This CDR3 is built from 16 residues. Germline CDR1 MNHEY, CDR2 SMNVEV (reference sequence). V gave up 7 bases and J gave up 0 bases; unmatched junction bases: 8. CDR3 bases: TGTGCCAGCAAGCCGAGGACTAGCGGAGACCAAGAGACCCAGTACTTC. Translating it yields CASKPRTSGDQETQYF.

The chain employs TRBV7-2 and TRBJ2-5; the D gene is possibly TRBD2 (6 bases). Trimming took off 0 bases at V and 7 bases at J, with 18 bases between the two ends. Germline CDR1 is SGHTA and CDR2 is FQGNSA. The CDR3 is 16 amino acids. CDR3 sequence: CASSLAVIGRGVTQYF. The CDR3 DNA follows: TGTGCCAGCAGCTTAGCGGTTATCGGGAGAGGTGTGACCCAGTACTTC.

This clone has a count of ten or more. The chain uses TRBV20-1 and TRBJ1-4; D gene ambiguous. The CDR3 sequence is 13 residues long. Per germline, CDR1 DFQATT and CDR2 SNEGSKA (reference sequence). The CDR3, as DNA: TGCAGCACTGGTCTTGCAACTAATGAAAAACTGTTTTTT. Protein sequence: CSTGLATNEKLFF.

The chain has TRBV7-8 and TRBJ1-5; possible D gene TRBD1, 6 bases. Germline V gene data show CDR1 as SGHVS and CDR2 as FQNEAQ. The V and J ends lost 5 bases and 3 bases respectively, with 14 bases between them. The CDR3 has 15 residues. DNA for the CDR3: TGTGCCAGCAGCGCCCCCACAGGGTACAATCAGCCCCAGCATTTT. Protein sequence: CASSAPTGYNQPQHF. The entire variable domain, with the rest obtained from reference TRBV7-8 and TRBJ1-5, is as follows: GAGVSQSPRYKVAKRGQDVALRCDPISGHVSLFWYQQALGQGPEFLTYFQNEAQLDKSGLPSDRFFAERPEGSVSTLKIQRTQQEDSAVYLCASSAPTGYNQPQHFGDGTRLSIL.

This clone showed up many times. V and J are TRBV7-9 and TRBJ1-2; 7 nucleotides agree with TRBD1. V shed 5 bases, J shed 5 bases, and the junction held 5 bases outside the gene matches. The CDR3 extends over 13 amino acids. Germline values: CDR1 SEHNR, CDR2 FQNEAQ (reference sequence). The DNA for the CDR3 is TGTGCCAGCAGCCAACCGGGACAGTATGGCTACACCTTC. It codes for CASSQPGQYGYTF.

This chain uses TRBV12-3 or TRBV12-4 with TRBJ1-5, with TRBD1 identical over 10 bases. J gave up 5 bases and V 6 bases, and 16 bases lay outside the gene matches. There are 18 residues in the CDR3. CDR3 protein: CASSLNLGTGVEYQPQHF. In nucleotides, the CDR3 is TGTGCCAGCAGCCTCAACTTGGGGACAGGGGTGGAGTATCAGCCCCAGCATTTT.

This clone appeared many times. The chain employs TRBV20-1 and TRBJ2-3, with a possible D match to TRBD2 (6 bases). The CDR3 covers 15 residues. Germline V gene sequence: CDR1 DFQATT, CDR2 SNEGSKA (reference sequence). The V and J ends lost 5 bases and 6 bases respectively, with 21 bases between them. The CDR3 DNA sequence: TGCAGTGCTGCGGATCACACGGCCCGGGGGGATACGCAGTATTTT. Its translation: CSAADHTARGDTQYF.

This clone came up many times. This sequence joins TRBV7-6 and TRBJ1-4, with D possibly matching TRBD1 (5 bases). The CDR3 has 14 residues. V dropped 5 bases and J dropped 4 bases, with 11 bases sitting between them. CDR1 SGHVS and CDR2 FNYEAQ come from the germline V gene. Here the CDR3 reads CASSKGPLNEKLFF. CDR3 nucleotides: TGTGCCAGCAGCAAGGGACCGCTTAATGAAAAACTGTTTTTT.

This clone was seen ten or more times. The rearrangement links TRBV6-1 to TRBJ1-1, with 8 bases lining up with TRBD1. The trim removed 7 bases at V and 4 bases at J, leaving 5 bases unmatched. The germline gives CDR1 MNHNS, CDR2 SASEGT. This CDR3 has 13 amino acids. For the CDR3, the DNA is TGTGCCAGCATCGGACAGGGAGGCACTGAAGCTTTCTTT. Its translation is CASIGQGGTEAFF.

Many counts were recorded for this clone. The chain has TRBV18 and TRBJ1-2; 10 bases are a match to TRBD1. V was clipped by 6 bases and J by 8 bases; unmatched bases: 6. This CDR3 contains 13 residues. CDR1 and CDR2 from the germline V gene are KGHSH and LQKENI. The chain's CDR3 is CASSLGTGDGYTF. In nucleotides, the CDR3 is TGTGCCAGCTCCCTAGGGACAGGGGACGGCTACACCTTC.

CDR3 sequence reads: CSARDKQNTGELFF. CDR3 DNA: TGCAGTGCTAGAGATAAACAGAACACCGGGGAGCTGTTTTTT. The V gene is TRBV20-1, the J gene TRBJ2-2, with no clear D. Trimming left V 0 bases short and J 1 base short, with 6 bases between. Germline lookup yields CDR1 DFQATT and CDR2 SNEGSKA (reference sequence). This CDR3 is built from 14 residues.

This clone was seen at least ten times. The CDR3 nucleotides are TGTGCCAGCAGCTTAGAAGTAACAGGATTTGATGAGCAGTTCTTC. Its translation is CASSLEVTGFDEQFF. The chain carries TRBV7-9 and TRBJ2-1; a possible D gene is TRBD1 (5 bases). The germline gives CDR1 SEHNR, CDR2 FQNEAQ (reference sequence). CDR3 length: 15 residues. V was clipped by 1 base and J by 8 bases, with 15 bases between them.

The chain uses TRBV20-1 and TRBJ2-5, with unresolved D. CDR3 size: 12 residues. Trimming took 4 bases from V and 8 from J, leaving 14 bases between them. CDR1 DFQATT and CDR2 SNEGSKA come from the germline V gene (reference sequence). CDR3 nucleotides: TGCAGTGCTATAGATCCCAGCGATACCCAGTACTTC. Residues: CSAIDPSDTQYF.